The 25 T cell receptor beta chains reported below all come from one sample, sequenced in a study of cytomegalovirus exposure and HLA in healthy donors. The PCR employed 60 Vbeta primers together with 13 Jbeta primers. Here immunoSEQ multiplex PCR was the method, and the copy in TCRdb shows in-frame clones only, minus some. In the table there are 120,000 to 150,000 clones, 75% to 90% of which are singletons. Sequencing used PBMCs. The receptor set was obtained from a woman in her twenties or thirties in good health and CMV-seronegative.

The chain employs TRBV13 and TRBJ2-3, with 15 bases lining up with TRBD2. This CDR3 comprises 17 residues. The V segment lost 5 bases and the J segment 2 bases; nucleotides outside the gene matches: 5. Germline CDR1 and CDR2: PRHDT and FYEKMQ (reference sequence). As DNA, the CDR3 is TGTGCCAGCAGCCTCGGGACTAGCGGGGGGTTCACAGATACGCAGTATTTT. Protein: CASSLGTSGGFTDTQYF.

The chain employs TRBV15 and TRBJ2-3, with 7 bases aligning to TRBD1. This CDR3 has 17 residues. The germline V gene encodes CDR1 LNHNV and CDR2 YYDKDF (reference sequence). V trimming: 5 bases; J trimming: 0 bases; junction bases outside the gene matches: 11. DNA of the CDR3: TGTGCCACCAGCCATAGGACAGGAACTACTAGCACAGATACGCAGTATTTT. This encodes CATSHRTGTTSTDTQYF.

The chain recombines TRBV27 with TRBJ1-1; D uncertain. The CDR3 is 13 residues long. V was cut by 2 bases and J by 7 bases, with 11 bases left in between. Germline lookup yields CDR1 MNHEY and CDR2 SMNVEV (reference sequence). CDR3 in amino acids: CASSLQAGLEAFF. CDR3 sequence (DNA): TGTGCCAGCAGTTTACAGGCTGGGCTTGAAGCTTTCTTT.

The chain uses TRBV30 and TRBJ2-5, with 9 bases aligning to TRBD2. V gave up 0 bases and J gave up 5 bases; unmatched junction bases: 7. This CDR3 comprises 15 residues. Germline V gene sequence: CDR1 GTSNPN, CDR2 SVGIG (reference sequence). The CDR3 bases are TGTGCCTGGAGTGTAACGAGCGGGGGGCAGGAGACCCAGTACTTC. Amino acid sequence: CAWSVTSGGQETQYF.

The V call is TRBV2, the J call TRBJ2-7; 7 bases match TRBD2. The CDR3 is made up of 12 amino acids. J lost 5 bases, V lost 10 bases, and 8 bases had no gene match. Germline-derived CDR1 and CDR2 are SNHLY and FYNNEI. CDR3 region: CAIWGGVDEQYF. The CDR3 coding sequence is TGTGCCATATGGGGGGGGGTCGACGAGCAGTACTTC.

The rearrangement uses TRBV4-1 and TRBJ1-4, with 8 bases aligning to TRBD1. CDR1 and CDR2 from the germline V gene are MGHRA and YSYEKL. There are 16 residues in the CDR3. J gave up 8 bases and V 2 bases, and 10 bases lay outside the gene matches. The CDR3 region is CASSQTPDRGGEKLFF. In nucleotides, the CDR3 is TGCGCCAGCAGCCAAACCCCAGACAGGGGAGGAGAAAAACTGTTTTTT.

The rearrangement links TRBV5-1 to TRBJ2-3, with 7 bases matching TRBD1. Germline V gives CDR1 SGHRS, CDR2 YFSETQ. The CDR3 sequence is 14 residues long. With V trimmed by 0 bases and J by 4 bases, 2 bases remained unmatched. CDR3 protein: CASSLGQGSDTQYF. The CDR3 nucleotides read TGCGCCAGCAGCTTGGGACAGGGTTCAGATACGCAGTATTTT.

The gene calls are TRBV7-2 and TRBJ2-1, with TRBD2 matching 9 bases. V lost 5 bases, J lost 8 bases, and 16 bases stayed unmatched. The CDR3 loop spans 17 amino acids. Germline CDR1 SGHTA, CDR2 FQGNSA. The CDR3 sequence: CASSPMGGRASWYEQFF. CDR3 nucleotide sequence: TGTGCCAGCAGCCCGATGGGCGGGAGGGCCTCGTGGTATGAGCAGTTCTTC.

This rearrangement joins TRBV27 to TRBJ2-7, with a possible D match to TRBD2 (5 bases). V was clipped by 5 bases and J by 7 bases, with 15 bases between them. This CDR3 has 13 amino acids. Per germline, CDR1 MNHEY and CDR2 SMNVEV (reference sequence). The CDR3 region is CASSPRGGFEQYF. The CDR3 DNA follows: TGTGCCAGCAGTCCCAGAGGCGGGTTTGAGCAGTACTTC.

The table lists this clone with a few counts. The rearrangement links TRBV18 to TRBJ2-7, with D perhaps TRBD2 (5 bases). This CDR3 contains 14 residues. The V end was cut by 3 bases, the J end by 0 bases, with 9 bases between. The germline V gene has CDR1 KGHSH and CDR2 LQKENI. The CDR3 spells CASSPMRDSYEQYF. CDR3 nucleotide sequence: TGTGCCAGCTCACCCATGAGGGACTCCTACGAGCAGTACTTC. Looking up the rest from reference TRBV18 and TRBJ2-7 gives the full variable domain: NAGVMQNPRHLVRRRGQEARLRCSPMKGHSHVYWYRQLPEEGLKFMVYLQKENIIDESGMPKERFSAEFPKEGPSILRIQQVVRGDSAAYFCASSPMRDSYEQYFGPGTRLTVT.

The J gene is TRBJ1-5, the V gene TRBV28; no definite D call. CDR1 is MDHEN and CDR2 is SYDVKM in the germline V gene. The CDR3 loop spans 12 amino acids. Trimming left V 5 bases short and J 8 bases short, with 10 bases between. The CDR3 sequence is CASSPSREPQHF. The CDR3 region has the DNA TGTGCCAGCAGTCCGAGCCGGGAGCCCCAGCATTTT.

The chain carries TRBV18 and TRBJ2-5, with TRBD2 identical over 7 bases. Trimming removed 6 bases from V and 1 base from J; junction bases left unmatched: 11. Germline lookup yields CDR1 KGHSH and CDR2 LQKENI. The CDR3 runs to 16 residues. CDR3 bases: TGTGCCAGCTCCGGGACGGCGGGAGTGGGCCAAGAGACCCAGTACTTC. It is translated as CASSGTAGVGQETQYF.

This clone was counted between two and nine times. J is TRBJ1-4 and V is TRBV7-9; D remains unclear. V shed 7 bases and J shed 5 bases, with 11 bases lying between them. This CDR3 region has 13 residues. CDR1 is SEHNR, CDR2 FQNEAQ, per germline (reference sequence). The CDR3 DNA follows: TGTGCCAGCACGAGAGGGTCCAATGAAAAACTGTTTTTT. It is translated as CASTRGSNEKLFF.

The chain is built from TRBV10-3 and TRBJ2-1; a weak D match, TRBD2 (7 bases). The CDR3 is 17 amino acids. Germline assignment: CDR1 ENHRY and CDR2 SYGVKD. The ends were cut back, 0 bases at V and 6 bases at J, with 18 bases in the middle. The CDR3 bases are TGTGCCATCAGTGAGTCGGCCGGGGGGCGCGCTTCCAATGAGCAGTTCTTC. Amino acid sequence: CAISESAGGRASNEQFF.

This clone was seen only once. The chain combines TRBV7-2 with TRBJ1-4, with D perhaps matching TRBD1 (5 bases). Germline V gives CDR1 SGHTA, CDR2 FQGNSA. The CDR3 is made up of 15 amino acids. With 7 bases removed from V and 11 bases from J, the gap between germline ends came to 23 bases. The CDR3 DNA reads TGTGCCAGCACCGTCCCGACAGCGCAAGTAGGGAAACTGTTTTTT. Amino acid sequence: CASTVPTAQVGKLFF.

The chain uses TRBV30 and TRBJ2-5; TRBD2 might be the D (5 bases). CDR1 GTSNPN and CDR2 SVGIG come from the germline V gene (reference sequence). The ends were cut back, 0 bases at V and 2 bases at J, with 10 bases in the middle. The CDR3 sequence is 14 residues long. The CDR3 sequence is CAWSVGGLQETQYF. The CDR3 DNA sequence: TGTGCCTGGAGTGTAGGCGGACTGCAAGAGACCCAGTACTTC.

The chain joins TRBV11-3 to TRBJ2-1; 10 bases line up with TRBD2. V lost 8 bases and J lost 7; bases outside the gene matches: 11. Germline-derived CDR1 and CDR2 are SGHNT and YENEEA. This CDR3 has 15 residues. As DNA, the CDR3 is TGTGCCAGCGGGCTAGCGGGAGATGGTTGGAATGAGCAGTTCTTC. The encoded protein is CASGLAGDGWNEQFF.

The V gene is TRBV6-1, the J gene TRBJ1-2, with a possible D match to TRBD1 (6 bases). The CDR3 has 13 amino acids. V shed 5 bases and J shed 7 bases, with 14 bases lying between them. CDR1 and CDR2 from the germline V gene are MNHNS and SASEGT. In DNA form, the CDR3 reads TGTGCCAGCAGTACTCGGACAGATTCTGGCTACACCTTC. Protein: CASSTRTDSGYTF.

The chain combines TRBV7-2 with TRBJ1-2; D perhaps matches TRBD1 (5 bases). Trimming took off 2 bases at V and 3 bases at J, with 10 bases between the two ends. Germline CDR1 and CDR2: SGHTA and FQGNSA. This CDR3 is 14 amino acids long. The CDR3 DNA is TGTGCCAGCAGCTTAATTCCCAGGGACTATGGCTACACCTTC. Translating gives CASSLIPRDYGYTF.

V is TRBV28 and J is TRBJ2-5, with TRBD1 as a possible D gene (6 bases). The J call is in doubt because the DNA end fits TRBJ2-7 better. Looked up from germline, CDR1 is MDHEN and CDR2 is SYDVKM. CDR3 size: 13 residues. CDR3 sequence: CASSRTDLYEQYF. The CDR3 DNA reads TGTGCCAGCAGTCGGACAGACCTCTACGAGCAGTACTTC.

In its sample, this clone was seen a few times. This chain links TRBV6-5 with TRBJ2-7; tentative D call: TRBD2 (6 bases). Germline CDR1 MNHEY, CDR2 SVGAGI. There are 13 residues in the CDR3. Trimming stripped 4 bases from V and 0 bases from J, with 7 bases between. CDR3 residues: CASSSDYSYEQYF. CDR3 DNA: TGTGCCAGCAGTTCGGACTACTCCTACGAGCAGTACTTC.

The CDR3 is CASSSVGQPQHF. DNA of the CDR3: TGTGCCAGCAGTTCAGTCGGGCAGCCCCAGCATTTT. This chain connects TRBV28 to TRBJ1-5; no clear D. Germline-derived CDR1 and CDR2 are MDHEN and SYDVKM. The CDR3 runs 12 residues. Trimming cost V 4 bases and J 7 bases, with 8 bases left between them. Variable domain in full (rest from reference TRBV28 and TRBJ1-5): DVKVTQSSRYLVKRTGEKVFLECVQDMDHENMFWYRQDPGLGLRLIYFSYDVKMKEKGDIPEGYSVSREKKERFSLILESASTNQTSMYLCASSSVGQPQHFGDGTRLSIL.

The V gene is TRBV27, the J gene TRBJ2-7; 9 nucleotides agree with TRBD1. Germline assignment: CDR1 MNHEY and CDR2 SMNVEV (reference sequence). V lost 3 bases and J lost 2; bases outside the gene matches: 2. This CDR3 region has 14 residues. CDR3 nucleotides: TGTGCCAGCAGTTTTGGGACAGGGACCTACGAGCAGTACTTC. It yields the protein CASSFGTGTYEQYF.

The chain uses TRBV5-1 and TRBJ2-3; a possible D gene is TRBD1 (6 bases). The ends were cut back, 1 base at V and 3 bases at J, with 12 bases in the middle. Looked up from germline, CDR1 is SGHRS and CDR2 is YFSETQ. This CDR3 has 15 amino acids. The chain's CDR3 is CASSLWATGTDTQYF. DNA for the CDR3: TGCGCCAGCAGCTTGTGGGCTACAGGGACAGATACGCAGTATTTT.

This chain links TRBV28 with TRBJ1-5; maybe TRBD1 (5 bases). V lost 8 bases to trimming and J lost 2 bases, with 10 bases between them. The V gene's germline CDR1 is MDHEN and CDR2 SYDVKM. The CDR3 runs to 13 residues. The CDR3 loop is CASAGRGNQPQHF. CDR3 DNA sequence: TGTGCCAGCGCAGGCAGGGGCAATCAGCCCCAGCATTTT. The full variable domain, with the rest looked up from reference TRBV28 and TRBJ1-5, is DVKVTQSSRYLVKRTGEKVFLECVQDMDHENMFWYRQDPGLGLRLIYFSYDVKMKEKGDIPEGYSVSREKKERFSLILESASTNQTSMYLCASAGRGNQPQHFGDGTRLSIL.